This T cell receptor beta chain was retrieved from a study of T cells in localized non-small cell lung cancer. Study results and limitations: Because researchers sequenced only one region of the tumor, heterogeneity is still possible. Adjacent lung held a median approximately 57 of the top 100 tumor clones. Uninvolved adjacent lung, not tumor, had the highest T cell clonality.

Method: immunoSEQ multiplex PCR; TCRdb's copy keeps in-frame clones and lacks some. The top ten hold around a fifth of the sample, which has tens of thousands of clones, more than 75% seen once. In regard to this clone: Antigen unknown.

V lost 3 bases, J lost 4 bases, and 7 bases lay in between. The CDR3 covers 13 residues. Germline V gene lookup returns CDR1 SEHNR and CDR2 FQNEAQ (reference sequence). The sequenced sample was peripheral blood, obtained before any cancer treatment. The V call is TRBV7-9, the J call TRBJ1-3; D is uncertain. This clonotype was sampled from a woman aged 35-75 years with stage I squamous cell lung carcinoma. This CDR3 is CASSLGSGNTIYF. The CDR3 region has the DNA TGTGCCAGCAGCTTGGGTTCGGGAAACACCATATATTTT.